The T cell receptor (beta chain) under discussion was sequenced for a study of blood T cell repertoires in COVID-19. The CDR3 runs 15 residues. The germline V gene has CDR1 MDHEN and CDR2 SYDVKM. The J segment lost 2 bases and the V segment lost 5 bases, leaving 8 bases of the junction unmatched. Repertoires were generated with immunoSEQ multiplex PCR, while TCRdb's copy carries only in-frame clones and drops some. The sample lists some 57,000 clones; nearly 90% were seen once. Source material: peripheral blood. This clonotype was obtained from a man between 60 and 75 years old with active COVID-19. The V call is TRBV28, the J call TRBJ2-7, with TRBD2 matching 8 bases. CDR3 sequence: CASSPQRGFPYEQYF. For the CDR3, the DNA is TGTGCCAGCAGTCCCCAGCGGGGGTTCCCCTACGAGCAGTACTTC.